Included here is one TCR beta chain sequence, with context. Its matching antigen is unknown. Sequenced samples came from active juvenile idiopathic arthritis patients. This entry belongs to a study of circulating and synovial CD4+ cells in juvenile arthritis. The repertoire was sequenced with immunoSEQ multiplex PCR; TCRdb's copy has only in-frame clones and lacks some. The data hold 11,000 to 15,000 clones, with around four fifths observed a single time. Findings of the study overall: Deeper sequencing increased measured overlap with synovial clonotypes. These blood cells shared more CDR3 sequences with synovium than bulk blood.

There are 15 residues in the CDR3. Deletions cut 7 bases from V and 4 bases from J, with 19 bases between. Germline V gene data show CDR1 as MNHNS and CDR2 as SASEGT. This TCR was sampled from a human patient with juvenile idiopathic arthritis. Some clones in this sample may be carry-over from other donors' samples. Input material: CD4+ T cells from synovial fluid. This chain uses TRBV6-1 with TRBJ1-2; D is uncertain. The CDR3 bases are TGTGCCAGCATCCGGAGGAGGGAGATCGCCTATGGCTACACCTTC. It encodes CASIRRREIAYGYTF.